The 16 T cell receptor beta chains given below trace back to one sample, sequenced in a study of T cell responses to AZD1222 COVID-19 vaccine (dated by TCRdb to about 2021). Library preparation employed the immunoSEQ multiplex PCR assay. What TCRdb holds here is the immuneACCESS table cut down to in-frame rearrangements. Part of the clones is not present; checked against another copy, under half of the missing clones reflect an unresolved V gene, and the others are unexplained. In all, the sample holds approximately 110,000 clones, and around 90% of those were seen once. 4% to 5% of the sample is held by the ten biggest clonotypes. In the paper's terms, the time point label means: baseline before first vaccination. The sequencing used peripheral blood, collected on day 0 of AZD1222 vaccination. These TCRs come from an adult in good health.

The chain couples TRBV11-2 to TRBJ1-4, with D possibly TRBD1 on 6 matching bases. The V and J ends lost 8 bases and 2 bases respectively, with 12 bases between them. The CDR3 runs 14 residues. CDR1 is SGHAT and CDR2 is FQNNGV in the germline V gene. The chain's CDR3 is CASSPRGTNEKLFF. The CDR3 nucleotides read TGTGCCAGCTCACCCAGGGGTACTAATGAAAAACTGTTTTTT.

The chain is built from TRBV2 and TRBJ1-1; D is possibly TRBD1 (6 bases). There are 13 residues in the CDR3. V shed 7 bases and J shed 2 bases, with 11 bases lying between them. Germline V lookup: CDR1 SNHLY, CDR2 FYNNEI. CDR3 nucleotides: TGTGCCAGCAACAGGGATTCAAACACTGAAGCTTTCTTT. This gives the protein CASNRDSNTEAFF.

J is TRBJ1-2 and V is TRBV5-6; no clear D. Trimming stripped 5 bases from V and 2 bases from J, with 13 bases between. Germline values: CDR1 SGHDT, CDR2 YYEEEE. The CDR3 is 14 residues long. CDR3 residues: CASRQLTGNYGYTF. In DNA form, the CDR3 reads TGTGCCAGCAGACAACTGACGGGAAACTATGGCTACACCTTC.

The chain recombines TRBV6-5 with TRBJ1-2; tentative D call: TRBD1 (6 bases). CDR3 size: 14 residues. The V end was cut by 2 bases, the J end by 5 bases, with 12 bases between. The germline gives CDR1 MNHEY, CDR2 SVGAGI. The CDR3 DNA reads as TGTGCCAGCAGTTACAGGCAGGGGAGTTATGGCTACACCTTC. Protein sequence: CASSYRQGSYGYTF.

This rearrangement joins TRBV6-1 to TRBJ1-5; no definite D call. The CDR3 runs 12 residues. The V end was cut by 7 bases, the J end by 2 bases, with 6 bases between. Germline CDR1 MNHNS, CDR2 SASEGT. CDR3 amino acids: CASTGGNQPQHF. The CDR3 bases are TGTGCCAGCACCGGGGGCAATCAGCCCCAGCATTTT.

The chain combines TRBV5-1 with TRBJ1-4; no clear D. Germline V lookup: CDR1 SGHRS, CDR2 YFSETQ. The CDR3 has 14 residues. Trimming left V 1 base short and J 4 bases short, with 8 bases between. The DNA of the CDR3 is TGCGCCAGCAGCTTGTTACTTAATAATGAAAAACTGTTTTTT. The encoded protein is CASSLLLNNEKLFF. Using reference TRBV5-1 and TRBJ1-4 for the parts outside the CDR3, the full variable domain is KAGVTQTPRYLIKTRGQQVTLSCSPISGHRSVSWYQQTPGQGLQFLFEYFSETQRNKGNFPGRFSGRQFSNSRSEMNVSTLELGDSALYLCASSLLLNNEKLFFGSGTQLSVL.

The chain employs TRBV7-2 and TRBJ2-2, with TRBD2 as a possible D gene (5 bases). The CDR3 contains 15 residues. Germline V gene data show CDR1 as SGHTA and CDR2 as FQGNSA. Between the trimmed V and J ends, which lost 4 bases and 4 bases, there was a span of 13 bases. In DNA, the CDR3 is TGTGCCAGCAGCTCTCACGCGGGCCGCACCGGGGAGCTGTTTTTT. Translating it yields CASSSHAGRTGELFF.

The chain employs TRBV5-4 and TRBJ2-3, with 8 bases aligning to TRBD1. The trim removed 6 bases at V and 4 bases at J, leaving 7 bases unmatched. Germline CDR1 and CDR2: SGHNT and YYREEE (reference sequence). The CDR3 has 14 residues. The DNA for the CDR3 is TGTGCCAGCACCGGACAGGGCAGGTCAGATACGCAGTATTTT. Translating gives CASTGQGRSDTQYF.

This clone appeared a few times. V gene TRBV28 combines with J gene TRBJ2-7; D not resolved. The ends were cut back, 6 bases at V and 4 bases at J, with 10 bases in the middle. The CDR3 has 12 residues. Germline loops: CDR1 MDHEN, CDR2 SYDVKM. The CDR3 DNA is TGTGCCAGCAGCAGCGTGGGTTACGAGCAGTACTTC. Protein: CASSSVGYEQYF.

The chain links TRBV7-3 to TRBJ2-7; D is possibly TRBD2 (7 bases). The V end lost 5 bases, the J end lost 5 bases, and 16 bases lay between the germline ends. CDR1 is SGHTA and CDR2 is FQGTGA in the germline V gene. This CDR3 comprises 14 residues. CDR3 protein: CASSEGGLADEQYF. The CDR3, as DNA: TGTGCCAGCAGCGAGGGGGGGCTAGCTGACGAGCAGTACTTC.

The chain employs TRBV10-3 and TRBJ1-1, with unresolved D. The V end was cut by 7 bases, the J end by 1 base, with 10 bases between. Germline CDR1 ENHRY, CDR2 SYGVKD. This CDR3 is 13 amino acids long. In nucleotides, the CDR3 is TGTGCCATCAACCTACAGAGGAACACTGAAGCTTTCTTT. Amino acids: CAINLQRNTEAFF.

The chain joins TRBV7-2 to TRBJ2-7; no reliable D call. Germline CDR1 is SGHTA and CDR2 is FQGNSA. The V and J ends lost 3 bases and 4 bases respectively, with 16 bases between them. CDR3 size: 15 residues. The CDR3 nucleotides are TGTGCCAGCAGCTTTCTTCCCCTTCCCCCATACGAGCAGTACTTC. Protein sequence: CASSFLPLPPYEQYF.

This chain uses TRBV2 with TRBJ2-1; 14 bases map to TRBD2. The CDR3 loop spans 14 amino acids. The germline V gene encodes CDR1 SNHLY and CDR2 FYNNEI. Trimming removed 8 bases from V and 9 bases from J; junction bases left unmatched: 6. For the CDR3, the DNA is TGTGCCAGCCGAGGGACTAGCGGGAGCGGTGAGCAGTTCTTC. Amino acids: CASRGTSGSGEQFF. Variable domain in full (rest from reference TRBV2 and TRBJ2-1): EPEVTQTPSHQVTQMGQEVILRCVPISNHLYFYWYRQILGQKVEFLVSFYNNEISEKSEIFDDQFSVERPDGSNFTLKIRSTKLEDSAMYFCASRGTSGSGEQFFGPGTRLTVL.

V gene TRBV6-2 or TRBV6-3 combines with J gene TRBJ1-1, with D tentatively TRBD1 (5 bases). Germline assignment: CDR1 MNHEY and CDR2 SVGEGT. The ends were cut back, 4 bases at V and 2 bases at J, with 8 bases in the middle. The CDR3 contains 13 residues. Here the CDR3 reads CASSFTGNTEAFF. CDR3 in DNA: TGTGCCAGCAGTTTCACAGGAAACACTGAAGCTTTCTTT.

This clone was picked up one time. CDR3 sequence (DNA): TGTGCCAGCAGCCCCGGGGCCTACGAGCAGTACTTC. This codes for CASSPGAYEQYF. The gene calls are TRBV7-2 and TRBJ2-7, with TRBD2 as a possible D gene (5 bases). CDR3 length equals 12 residues. With 5 bases removed from V and 2 bases from J, the gap between germline ends came to 7 bases. The V gene's germline CDR1 is SGHTA and CDR2 FQGNSA.

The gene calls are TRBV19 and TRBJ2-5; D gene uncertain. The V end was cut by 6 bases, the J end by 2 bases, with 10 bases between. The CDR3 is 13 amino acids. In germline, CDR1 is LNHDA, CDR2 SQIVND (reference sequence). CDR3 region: CASRGRNQETQYF. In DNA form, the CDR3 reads TGTGCCAGTAGGGGCAGGAATCAAGAGACCCAGTACTTC.